This T cell receptor (beta chain) was found in a study of blood T cell repertoires in COVID-19. Study as a whole: Both acute and convalescent COVID-19 samples were obtained from the United States, Italy and Spain. The analysed material was cDNA or gDNA that came from T cells, B-cell-depleted T cells, or PBMCs.

As processed by the authors: Amplification from reference gene primers served as the basis for estimated nucleated cell counts. The assay was immunoSEQ multiplex PCR, and TCRdb's table has in-frame clones only and misses some. The V and J calls and clone size come from that table; D and trimming were worked out from the DNA. Of 200,000 to 250,000 clones in the sample, 85% to 90% were seen once. The CDR3 totals 14 residues. V lost 2 bases, J lost 7 bases, and 15 bases lay in between. Looked up from germline, CDR1 is SNHLY and CDR2 is FYNNEI. This sequence originates from a man between 60 and 70 years old with acute or convalescent COVID-19. Source material: peripheral blood. The chain joins TRBV2 to TRBJ2-7; D might be TRBD1 (6 bases). The CDR3: CASSEPGALREQYF. The DNA of the CDR3 is TGTGCCAGCAGTGAACCAGGGGCACTACGAGAGCAGTACTTC. Supplemented by reference TRBV2 and TRBJ2-7, the full variable domain reads EPEVTQTPSHQVTQMGQEVILRCVPISNHLYFYWYRQILGQKVEFLVSFYNNEISEKSEIFDDQFSVERPDGSNFTLKIRSTKLEDSAMYFCASSEPGALREQYFGPGTRLTVT.